This T cell receptor (beta chain) was identified in a study of long-term antiretroviral therapy in people with HIV. General study findings and limits: Clones that had undergone expansion before ART dominated the repertoire at all time points. Controls exceeded HIV repertoires in CDR3 length range.

This clone was found once. The target antigen is unknown. Per the germline V gene, CDR1 is LNHDA and CDR2 is SQIVND (reference sequence). This CDR3 is 16 amino acids long. Trimming pared 7 bases from V and 8 bases from J, leaving 26 bases between. Researchers report immunoSEQ v3.0 was run at survey level. Assay: immunoSEQ multiplex PCR; the TCRdb copy retains only in-frame clones and omits some. The sample includes 29,000 or so clones, around 92% of them seen just once. Sequenced material: unsorted PBMCs, taken around 7.4 years after starting antiretroviral therapy. The chain has TRBV19 and TRBJ1-2; D gene uncertain. This sequence was found in a man in his fifties with HIV. The CDR3 DNA is TGTGCCAGTACCATTTCGGGGATCCACACGCCCTACGGCTACACCTTC. Encoded protein: CASTISGIHTPYGYTF.